The clone carrying this T cell receptor beta chain came up once. Its target is unknown. The data belong to a study of cytomegalovirus exposure and HLA in healthy donors. Study-level information: Later, an analysis reported that the roughly 120 validation repertoires had used the same platform as the approximately 630 first-cohort repertoires. Findings and limits, study-wide: CMV antigen specificity was confirmed in vitro for a few CMV-associated chains. Clusters of TCRs from the first cohort tended to co-occur in the roughly 120 validation repertoires (as a later analysis found).

Measured with immunoSEQ multiplex PCR; TCRdb has only the in-frame clones, and not every one. The sample holds about 65,000 clones; 92% are singletons and the top ten take roughly 1.3%. V lost 4 bases and J lost 3, with 10 bases in between. CDR1 is MGHRA, CDR2 YSYEKL, per germline. The CDR3 contains 14 residues. These donors were members of the roughly 130-subject validation cohort, a group separate from the approximately 670-subject first cohort. Sequencing was done on a sample of PBMCs. V gene TRBV4-1 combines with J gene TRBJ2-4; D might be TRBD2 (5 bases). This clonotype was obtained from a woman younger than 30 in good health and CMV-seronegative. CDR3 loop: CASSRGEGKNIQYF. The CDR3 DNA sequence: TGCGCCAGCAGCCGGGGAGAAGGCAAAAACATTCAGTACTTC.